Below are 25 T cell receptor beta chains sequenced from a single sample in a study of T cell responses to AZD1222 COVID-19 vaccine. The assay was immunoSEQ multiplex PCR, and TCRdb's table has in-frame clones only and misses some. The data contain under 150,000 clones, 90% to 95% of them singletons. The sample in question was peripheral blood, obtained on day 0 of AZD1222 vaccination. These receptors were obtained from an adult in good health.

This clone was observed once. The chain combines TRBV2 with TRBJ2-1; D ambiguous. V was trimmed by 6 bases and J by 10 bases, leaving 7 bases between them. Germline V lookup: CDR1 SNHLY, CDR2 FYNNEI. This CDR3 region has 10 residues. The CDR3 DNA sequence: TGTGCCAGCAGATTGGTGGAGCAGTTCTTC. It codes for CASRLVEQFF.

DNA of the CDR3: TGTGCCAGCAGCTTAGCGCTGGGGTTTAATTCACCCCTCCACTTT. This sequence encodes CASSLALGFNSPLHF. The chain employs TRBV7-2 and TRBJ1-6; the D is unclear. The CDR3 runs to 15 residues. Per the germline V gene, CDR1 is SGHTA and CDR2 is FQGNSA. Trimming left V 0 bases short and J 6 bases short, with 9 bases between.

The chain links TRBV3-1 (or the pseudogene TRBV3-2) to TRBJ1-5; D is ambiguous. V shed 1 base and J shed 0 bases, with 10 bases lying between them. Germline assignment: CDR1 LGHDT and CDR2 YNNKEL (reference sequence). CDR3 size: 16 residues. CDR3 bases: TGTGCCAGCAGCCAAGGGCCGAAAAATAGCAATCAGCCCCAGCATTTT. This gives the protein CASSQGPKNSNQPQHF.

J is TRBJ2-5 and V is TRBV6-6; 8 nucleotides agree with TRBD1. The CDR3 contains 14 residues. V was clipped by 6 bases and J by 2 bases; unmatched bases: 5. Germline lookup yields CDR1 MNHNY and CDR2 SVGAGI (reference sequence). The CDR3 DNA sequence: TGTGCCAGCAGCTCCACAGGGGGTCAAGAGACCCAGTACTTC. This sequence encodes CASSSTGGQETQYF.

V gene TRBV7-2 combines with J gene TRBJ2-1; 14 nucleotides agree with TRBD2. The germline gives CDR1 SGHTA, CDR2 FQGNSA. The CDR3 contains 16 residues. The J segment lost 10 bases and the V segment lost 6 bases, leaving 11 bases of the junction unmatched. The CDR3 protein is CASRISGTSGSGEQFF. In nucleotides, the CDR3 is TGTGCCAGCAGAATAAGCGGGACTAGCGGGAGCGGCGAGCAGTTCTTC.

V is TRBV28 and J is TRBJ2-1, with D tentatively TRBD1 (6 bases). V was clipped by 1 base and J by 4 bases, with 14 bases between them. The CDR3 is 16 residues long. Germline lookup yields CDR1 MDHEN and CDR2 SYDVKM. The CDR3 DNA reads TGTGCCAGCAGTTTATTGTATCTACAGGGTTACAATGAGCAGTTCTTC. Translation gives CASSLLYLQGYNEQFF.

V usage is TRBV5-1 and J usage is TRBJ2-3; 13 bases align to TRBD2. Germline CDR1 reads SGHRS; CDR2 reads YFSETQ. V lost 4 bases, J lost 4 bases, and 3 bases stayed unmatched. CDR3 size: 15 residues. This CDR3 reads CASSLGLAGADTQYF. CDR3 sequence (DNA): TGCGCCAGCAGCCTAGGACTAGCGGGAGCAGATACGCAGTATTTT. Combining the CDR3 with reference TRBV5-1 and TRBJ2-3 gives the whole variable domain KAGVTQTPRYLIKTRGQQVTLSCSPISGHRSVSWYQQTPGQGLQFLFEYFSETQRNKGNFPGRFSGRQFSNSRSEMNVSTLELGDSALYLCASSLGLAGADTQYFGPGTRLTVL.

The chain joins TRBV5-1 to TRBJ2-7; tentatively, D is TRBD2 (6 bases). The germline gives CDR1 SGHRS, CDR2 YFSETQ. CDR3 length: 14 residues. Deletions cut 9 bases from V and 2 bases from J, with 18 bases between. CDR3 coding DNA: TGCGCCACCGCGTACCGCCCGGGGGCCTACGAGCAGTACTTC. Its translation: CATAYRPGAYEQYF.

CDR3 in amino acids: CASSVGAGGREKLFF. CDR3 DNA: TGTGCCAGCAGTGTGGGGGCAGGGGGCCGTGAAAAACTGTTTTTT. The chain is built from TRBV27 and TRBJ1-4; 8 nucleotides agree with TRBD1. This CDR3 contains 15 residues. The ends lost 5 bases at V and 7 bases at J; junction bases unmatched: 9. Germline V lookup: CDR1 MNHEY, CDR2 SMNVEV (reference sequence).

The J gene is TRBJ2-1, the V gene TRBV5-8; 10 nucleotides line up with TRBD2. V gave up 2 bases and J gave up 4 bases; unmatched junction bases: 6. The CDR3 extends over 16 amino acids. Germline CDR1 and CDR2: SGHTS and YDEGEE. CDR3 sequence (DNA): TGTGCCAGCAGCTTCCTCGGGACTAGCGAATACAATGAGCAGTTCTTC. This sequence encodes CASSFLGTSEYNEQFF. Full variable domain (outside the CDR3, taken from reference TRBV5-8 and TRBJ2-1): EAGVTQSPTHLIKTRGQQATLRCSPISGHTSVYWYQQALGLGLQFLLWYDEGEERNRGNFPPRFSGRQFPNYSSELNVNALELEDSALYLCASSFLGTSEYNEQFFGPGTRLTVL.

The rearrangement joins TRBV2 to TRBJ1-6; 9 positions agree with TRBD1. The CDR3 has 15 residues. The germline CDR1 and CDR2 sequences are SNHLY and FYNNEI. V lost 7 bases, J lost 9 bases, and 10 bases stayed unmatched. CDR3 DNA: TGTGCCAGCACAGTTATAGGGACAGGGAGTTCACCCCTCCACTTT. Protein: CASTVIGTGSSPLHF.

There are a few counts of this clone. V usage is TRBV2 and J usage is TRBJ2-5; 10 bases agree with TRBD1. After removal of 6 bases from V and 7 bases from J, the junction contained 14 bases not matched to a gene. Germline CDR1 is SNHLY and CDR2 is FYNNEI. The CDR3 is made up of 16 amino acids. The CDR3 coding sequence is TGTGCCAGCAGACCGACTTCACGACAGGGGGCTGGGACCCAGTACTTC. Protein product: CASRPTSRQGAGTQYF.

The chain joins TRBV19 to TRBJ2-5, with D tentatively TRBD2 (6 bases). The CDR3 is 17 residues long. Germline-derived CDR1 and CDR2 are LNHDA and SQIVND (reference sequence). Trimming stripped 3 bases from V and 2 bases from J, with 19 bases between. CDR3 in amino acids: CASSILAQRVLQETQYF. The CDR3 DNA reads TGTGCCAGTAGTATTCTCGCCCAGCGGGTGCTACAAGAGACCCAGTACTTC.

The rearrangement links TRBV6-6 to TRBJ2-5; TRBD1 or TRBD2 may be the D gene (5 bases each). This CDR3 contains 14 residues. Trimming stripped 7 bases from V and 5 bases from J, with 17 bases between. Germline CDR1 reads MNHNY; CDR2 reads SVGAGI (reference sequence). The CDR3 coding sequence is TGTGCCAGCACCGACGGGACCCATGTCGAGACCCAGTACTTC. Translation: CASTDGTHVETQYF.

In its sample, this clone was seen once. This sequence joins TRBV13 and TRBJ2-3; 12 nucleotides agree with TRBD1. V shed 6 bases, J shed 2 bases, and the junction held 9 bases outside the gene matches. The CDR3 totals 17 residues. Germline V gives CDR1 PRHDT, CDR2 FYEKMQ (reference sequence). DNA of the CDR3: TGTGCCAGCAGTTTTTGGGACAGGGGGCGCGACACAGATACGCAGTATTTT. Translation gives CASSFWDRGRDTDTQYF.

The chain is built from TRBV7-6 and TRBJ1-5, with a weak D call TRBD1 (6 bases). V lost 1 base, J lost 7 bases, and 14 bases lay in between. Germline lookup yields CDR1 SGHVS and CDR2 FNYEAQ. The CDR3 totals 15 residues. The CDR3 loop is CASSLEGVRGQPQHF. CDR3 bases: TGTGCCAGCAGCTTAGAGGGGGTAAGGGGACAGCCCCAGCATTTT.

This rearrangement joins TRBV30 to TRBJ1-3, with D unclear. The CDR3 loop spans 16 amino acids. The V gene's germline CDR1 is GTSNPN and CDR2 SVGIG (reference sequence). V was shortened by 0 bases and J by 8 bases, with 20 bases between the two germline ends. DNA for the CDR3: TGTGCCTGGAGTGTCGGGCGGACCTTCTCTGGGGACACCATATATTTT. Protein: CAWSVGRTFSGDTIYF.

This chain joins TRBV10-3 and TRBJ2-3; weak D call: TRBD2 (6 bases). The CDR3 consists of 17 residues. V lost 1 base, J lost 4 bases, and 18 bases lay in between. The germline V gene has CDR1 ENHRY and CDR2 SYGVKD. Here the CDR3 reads CAISELSASAGPDTQYF. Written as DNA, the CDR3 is TGTGCCATCAGTGAGTTGAGTGCCTCCGCGGGACCAGATACGCAGTATTTT.

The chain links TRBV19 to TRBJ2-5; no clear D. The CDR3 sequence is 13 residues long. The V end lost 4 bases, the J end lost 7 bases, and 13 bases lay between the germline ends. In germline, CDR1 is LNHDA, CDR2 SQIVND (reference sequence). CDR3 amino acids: CASSRPEWGTQYF. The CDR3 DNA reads TGTGCCAGTAGTAGACCAGAGTGGGGGACCCAGTACTTC.

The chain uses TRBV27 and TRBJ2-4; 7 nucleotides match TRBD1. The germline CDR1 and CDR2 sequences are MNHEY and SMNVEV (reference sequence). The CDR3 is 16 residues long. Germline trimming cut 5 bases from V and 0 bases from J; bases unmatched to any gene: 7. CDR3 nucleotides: TGTGCCAGCAGTCCCGGGACAGATCTAGCCAAAAACATTCAGTACTTC. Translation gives CASSPGTDLAKNIQYF.

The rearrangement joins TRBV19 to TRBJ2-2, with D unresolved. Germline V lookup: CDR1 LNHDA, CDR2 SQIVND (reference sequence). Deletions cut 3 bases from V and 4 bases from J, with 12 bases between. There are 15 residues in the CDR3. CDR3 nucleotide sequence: TGTGCCAGTAGTATGACACCGCCAGGCACCGGGGAGCTGTTTTTT. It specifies CASSMTPPGTGELFF.

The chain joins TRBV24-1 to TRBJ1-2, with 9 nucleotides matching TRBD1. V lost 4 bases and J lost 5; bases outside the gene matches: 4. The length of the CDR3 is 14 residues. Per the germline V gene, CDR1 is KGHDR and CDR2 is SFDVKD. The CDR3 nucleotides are TGTGCCACCAGTGACCCCGGACAGGGGTATGGCTACACCTTC. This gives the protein CATSDPGQGYGYTF.

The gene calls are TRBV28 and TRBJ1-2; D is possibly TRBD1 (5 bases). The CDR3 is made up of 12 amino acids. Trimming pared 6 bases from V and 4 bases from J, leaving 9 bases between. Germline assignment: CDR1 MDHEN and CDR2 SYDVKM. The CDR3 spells CASSWDGYGYTF. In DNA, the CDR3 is TGTGCCAGCAGCTGGGACGGCTATGGCTACACCTTC.

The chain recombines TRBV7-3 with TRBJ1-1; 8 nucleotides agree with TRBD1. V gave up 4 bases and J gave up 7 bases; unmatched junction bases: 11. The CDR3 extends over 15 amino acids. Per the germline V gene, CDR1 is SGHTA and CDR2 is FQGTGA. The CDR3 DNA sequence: TGTGCCAGCAGCTCATCTGCGGGCAGGGGGCTTGAAGCTTTCTTT. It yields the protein CASSSSAGRGLEAFF.

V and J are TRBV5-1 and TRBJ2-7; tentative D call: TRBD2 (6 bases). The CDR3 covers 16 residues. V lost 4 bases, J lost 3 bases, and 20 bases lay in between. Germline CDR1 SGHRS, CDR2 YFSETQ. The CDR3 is CASSPGLAQTLYEQYF. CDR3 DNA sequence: TGCGCCAGCAGCCCCGGCCTAGCGCAAACTCTCTACGAGCAGTACTTC.